This T cell receptor (beta chain) was recovered during a study of vaccination effects on CD4 cells after COVID-19. Notes on the study in general: Marked contraction was observed in infection-induced and vaccine-induced clones late after vaccination.

Under the ViraFEST assay, PBMC were stimulated with viral peptide pools so that antigen-specific CD4+ T cells expanded. Sequencing was performed afterwards. It was after approximately 11 days of culture that CD4+ T cells were isolated. Neither prior SARS-CoV-2 infection nor positive nucleocapsid antibodies were present in the vaccine recipients. Measured with immunoSEQ multiplex PCR; TCRdb has only the in-frame clones, and not every one. The table shows about 23,000 clones, with around 73% occurring only once. There are 15 residues in the CDR3. Germline V gene data show CDR1 as MNHNS and CDR2 as SASEGT. About this clone itself: Its antigen is currently unknown. The junction shows a germline mismatch at one end, possibly a read error. Other DNA sequences within the sample encode an identical CDR3.

Here the sequenced sample was CD4+ T cells from PBMCs cultured with SARS-CoV-2 spike peptides, taken before COVID-19 vaccination. This rearrangement joins TRBV6-1 to TRBJ2-7, with 7 bases that match TRBD1. The TCR sequence derives from a human donor who received a COVID-19 vaccine. The CDR3 DNA is TGTGCCAGCAGTGAAGCCGAGGGAACAGGGGACGAGCAATACTTC. Its protein is CASSEAEGTGDEQYF.